This is a list of T cell receptor beta chains from one sample in a study of blood T cell repertoires in COVID-19. The data were produced by immunoSEQ multiplex PCR, yet TCRdb's version contains in-frame clones alone and is incomplete. The repertoire holds more than 85,000 clones, with more than 75% as singletons. Sequences were obtained from peripheral blood. Receptors originate from a man older than 75 with acute or convalescent COVID-19. The conserved cysteine and the conserved F or W are not part of the CDR3 here.

J gene: TRBJ1-2
V gene: TRBV4-3
CDR3 protein: ASSQDGGSAGGIDGYT

J gene: TRBJ2-5
V gene: TRBV5-1
CDR3 protein: ASSPSGSKETQY

J gene: TRBJ1-4
V gene: TRBV6-1
CDR3 protein: ASSDPTGPTTGEKLF

J gene: TRBJ1-1
V gene: TRBV19
CDR3 protein: ASTPTGNTEAF

J gene: TRBJ2-5
V gene: TRBV6-5
CDR3 protein: ASRVLQGPKETQY

J gene: TRBJ2-4
V gene: TRBV29-1
CDR3 protein: SGGRALGDIQY

J gene: TRBJ2-1
V gene: TRBV11-2
CDR3 protein: ASSSLGGGANEQF

J gene: TRBJ2-5
V gene: TRBV5-6
CDR3 protein: ASSSETGAFGQETQY

J gene: TRBJ2-5
V gene: TRBV3-1/TRBV3-2
CDR3 protein: ASSQQGWETQY

J gene: TRBJ1-4
V gene: TRBV7-2
CDR3 protein: ASSHSRDRGNKLF

J gene: TRBJ1-2
V gene: TRBV10-3
CDR3 protein: AIVDILAAGYT

J gene: TRBJ2-1
V gene: TRBV28
CDR3 protein: ASSSSGTGDNEQF

J gene: TRBJ1-6
V gene: TRBV7-2
CDR3 protein: ASSGQGLLNSPLH

J gene: TRBJ2-7
V gene: TRBV15
CDR3 protein: ATSSLSGTGREQY

J gene: TRBJ2-3
V gene: TRBV30
CDR3 protein: AWSVGAVDTQY

J gene: TRBJ2-1
V gene: TRBV18
CDR3 protein: ASSPPRIAGAGEQF

J gene: TRBJ1-6
V gene: TRBV13
CDR3 protein: ASSIRDLNSPLH

J gene: TRBJ1-1
V gene: TRBV3-1/TRBV3-2
CDR3 protein: ASKRGQGNTEAF

J gene: TRBJ2-3
V gene: TRBV12-3/TRBV12-4
CDR3 protein: ASSLTVGTQY

J gene: TRBJ2-7
V gene: TRBV5-4
CDR3 protein: ASSLSSGDYYEQY

J gene: TRBJ1-2
V gene: TRBV28
CDR3 protein: ASSTRDRGQNYGYT

J gene: TRBJ1-2
V gene: TRBV2
CDR3 protein: AAGSSYGYT

J gene: TRBJ1-5
V gene: TRBV19
CDR3 protein: ASSILYSNQPQH

J gene: TRBJ2-1
V gene: TRBV29-1
CDR3 protein: SSLPGLAGWNEQF

J gene: TRBJ1-2
V gene: TRBV29-1
CDR3 protein: SVDQRTGGRSYT

J gene: TRBJ1-2
V gene: TRBV5-4
CDR3 protein: ASSLESRDYT

J gene: TRBJ1-2
V gene: TRBV5-4
CDR3 protein: ASSGNRQGEYGYT

J gene: TRBJ2-1
V gene: TRBV19
CDR3 protein: ASQRDTYNEQF

J gene: TRBJ2-7
V gene: TRBV7-2
CDR3 protein: ASNQGTGVGEQY

J gene: TRBJ1-1
V gene: TRBV30
CDR3 protein: AWSADRLNTEAF

J gene: TRBJ1-1
V gene: TRBV5-1
CDR3 protein: ASSSRAGTGSATEAF

J gene: TRBJ1-2
V gene: TRBV5-1
CDR3 protein: ASSLSGNYGYT

J gene: TRBJ1-2
V gene: TRBV5-1
CDR3 protein: ASSLLGREGGYT

J gene: TRBJ1-3
V gene: TRBV14
CDR3 protein: ASSQETARNTIY

J gene: TRBJ2-7
V gene: TRBV4-3
CDR3 protein: ASSQGGWGGEQY

J gene: TRBJ1-1
V gene: TRBV4-3
CDR3 protein: ASSQDQGARGAEAF

J gene: TRBJ1-1
V gene: TRBV2
CDR3 protein: ASSEMRQVTEAF

J gene: TRBJ2-1
V gene: TRBV30
CDR3 protein: AWATSGGLGNEQF

J gene: TRBJ2-1
V gene: TRBV5-6
CDR3 protein: ASSLGDRAGYNEQF